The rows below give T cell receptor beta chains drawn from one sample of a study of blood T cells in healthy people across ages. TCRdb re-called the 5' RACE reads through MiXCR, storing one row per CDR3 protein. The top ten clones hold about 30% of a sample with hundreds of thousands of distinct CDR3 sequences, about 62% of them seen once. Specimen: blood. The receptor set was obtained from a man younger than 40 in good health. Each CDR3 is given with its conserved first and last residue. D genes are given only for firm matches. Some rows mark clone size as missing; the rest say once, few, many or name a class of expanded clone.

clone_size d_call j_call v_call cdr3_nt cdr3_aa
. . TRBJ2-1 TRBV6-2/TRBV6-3 TGTGCCAGCAGTTACTCGCAGCGGATAAATGAGCAGTTCTTC CASSYSQRINEQFF
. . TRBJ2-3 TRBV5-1 TGCGCCAGCAGCCCCAGACAGGACGGCACAGATACGCAGTATTTT CASSPRQDGTDTQYF
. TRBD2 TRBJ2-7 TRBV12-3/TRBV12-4 TGTGCCAGCACCTCTAGCGGTACCTACGAGCAGTACTTC CASTSSGTYEQYF
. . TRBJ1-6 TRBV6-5 TGTGCCAGCAGTTACTCCCCAGCTGTCGACTCCTATAATTCACCCCTCCACTTT CASSYSPAVDSYNSPLHF
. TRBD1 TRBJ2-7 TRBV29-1 TGCAGCGCTGGGCCCGAGACAGGGGTGAATGAGCAGTACTTC CSAGPETGVNEQYF
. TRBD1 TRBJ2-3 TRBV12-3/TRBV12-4 TGTGCCAGCAGGGACAGGGGGACGGCAGATACGCAGTATTTT CASRDRGTADTQYF
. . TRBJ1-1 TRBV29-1 TGCAGCGTTGAAGGTGGGACGGTCCCTGAAGCTTTCTTT CSVEGGTVPEAFF
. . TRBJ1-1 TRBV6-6 TGTGCCAGCAGTTTCGGCCGGGACACCACTGAAGCTTTCTTT CASSFGRDTTEAFF
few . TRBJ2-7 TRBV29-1 TGCAGCGTTGAAAAGGAGTCCTACGAGCAGTACTTC CSVEKESYEQYF
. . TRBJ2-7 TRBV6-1 TGTGCCAGCACTGCCCGTGCAGGACAAAGGAACGCCTACGAGCAGTACTTC CASTARAGQRNAYEQYF
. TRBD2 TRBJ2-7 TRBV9 TGTGCCAGCAGCGTAGCGTGGGAGGGCCGAGGAGAGCAGTACTTC CASSVAWEGRGEQYF
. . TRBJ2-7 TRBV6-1 TGTGCCAGCAGTGATCGGAGCGATTTATCCTACGAGCAGTACTTC CASSDRSDLSYEQYF
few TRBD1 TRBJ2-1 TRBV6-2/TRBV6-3 TGTGCCAGCAGCTACCGGGACAGCTCCTACAATGAGCAGTTCTTC CASSYRDSSYNEQFF
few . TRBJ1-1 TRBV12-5 TGTGCTAGTGGCACAGGCGGCACTGAAGCTTTCTTT CASGTGGTEAFF
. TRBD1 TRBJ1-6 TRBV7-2 TGTGCCAGCAGTTTGACAGGGCGTCTTGGTAATTCACCCCTCCACTTT CASSLTGRLGNSPLHF
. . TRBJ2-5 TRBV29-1 TGCAGCGTTGAAGATCTAGGGCGACGGGAGACCCAGTACTTC CSVEDLGRRETQYF
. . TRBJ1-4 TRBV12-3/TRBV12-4 TGTGCCAGCAGTTTAGAGGCTCAGGGTGGCGAAAAACTGTTTTTT CASSLEAQGGEKLFF
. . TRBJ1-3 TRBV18 TGTGCCAGCTCACCACCGGGCCTTTCTCAGGGCCTCTCTGGAAACACCATATATTTT CASSPPGLSQGLSGNTIYF
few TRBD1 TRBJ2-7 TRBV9 TGTGCCAGCAGCGTTGGGACAGGGTTGACCTACGAGCAGTACTTC CASSVGTGLTYEQYF
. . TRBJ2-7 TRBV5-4 TGTGCCAGCAGCCCCACGAGGGGGAACGAGCAGTACTTC CASSPTRGNEQYF
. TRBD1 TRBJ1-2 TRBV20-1 TGCAGTGCTAGGGGACAGGGGGCGAACTATGGCTACACCTTC CSARGQGANYGYTF
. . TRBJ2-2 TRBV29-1 TGCAGCGGCGGCGGAGCGAACACCGGGGAGCTGTTTTTT CSGGGANTGELFF
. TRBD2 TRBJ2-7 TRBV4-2 TGTGCCAGCAGCCAAGAAGGTGGGGTAGCGGGGGATTCCTACGAGCAGTACTTC CASSQEGGVAGDSYEQYF
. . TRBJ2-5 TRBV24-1 TGTGCCACCAGTGATTTAGGAGCAGAGACCCAGTACTTC CATSDLGAETQYF
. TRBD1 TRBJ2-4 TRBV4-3 TGCGCCAGCAGCCCTACAGGGGACGCCAAAAACATTCAGTACTTC CASSPTGDAKNIQYF
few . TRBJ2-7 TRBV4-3 TGCGCCAGCAGCCAGGTAGCGGAGTCCGCCTACGAGCAGTACTTC CASSQVAESAYEQYF
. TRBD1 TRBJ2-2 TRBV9 TGTGCCAGCAGCCCTGCGGGACAGGTGACCGGGGAGCTGTTTTTT CASSPAGQVTGELFF
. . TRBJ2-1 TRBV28 TGTGCCAGCAGTAAGGGGGTCATTGTGATCGGGGGGCCGAGCTCCTACAATGAGCAGTTCTTC CASSKGVIVIGGPSSYNEQFF
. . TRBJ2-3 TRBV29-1 TGCAGCGTTGAAGGCTGGAGCCGAGACACAGATACGCAGTATTTT CSVEGWSRDTDTQYF
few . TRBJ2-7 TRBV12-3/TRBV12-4 TGTGCCAGCAGTGGTCTGGAGGGGGGATACGAGCAGTACTTC CASSGLEGGYEQYF
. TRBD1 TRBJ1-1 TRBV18 TGTGCCAGCTCACGGGACAGGGGCACGAACACTGAAGCTTTCTTT CASSRDRGTNTEAFF
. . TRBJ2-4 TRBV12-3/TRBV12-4 TGTGCCAGCAGTTTAGACGGACAGAAAGACATTCAGTACTTC CASSLDGQKDIQYF
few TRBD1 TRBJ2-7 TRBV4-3 TGCGCCAGCAGCCAAGAAAACAGGGGCTACGAGCAGTACTTC CASSQENRGYEQYF
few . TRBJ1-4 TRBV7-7 TGTGCTAGCAGCCTCAGTGAAGGGGGGAATGAAAAACTGTTTTTT CASSLSEGGNEKLFF
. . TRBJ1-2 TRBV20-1 TGCAGTGCTAGTGCCGGACTGGGGAAGGACTATGGCTACACCTTC CSASAGLGKDYGYTF
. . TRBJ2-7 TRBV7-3 TGTGCCAGCAGCATTCAACCGGGACCCACCTACGAGCAGTACTTC CASSIQPGPTYEQYF
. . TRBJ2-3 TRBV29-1 TGCAGCGTCAACATGGCCGTGGGAGATACGCAGTATTTT CSVNMAVGDTQYF
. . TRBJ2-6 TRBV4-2 TGTGCCAGCAGCCAAGAAGCAGGGTTCGGGGCCAACGTCCTGACTTTC CASSQEAGFGANVLTF
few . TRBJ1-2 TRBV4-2 TGTGCCAGCAGCCAAGATTCAGGGAGGTTACGGTATGGCTACACCTTC CASSQDSGRLRYGYTF
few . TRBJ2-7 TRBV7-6 TGTGCCAGCAGCCGATCAGGGTTTAACGAGCAGTACTTC CASSRSGFNEQYF
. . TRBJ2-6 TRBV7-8 TGTGCCAGCAGCTTAAGGGGCGGTGGGGTCAACGTCCTGACTTTC CASSLRGGGVNVLTF
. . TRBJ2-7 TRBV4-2 TGTACCAGCAGCCAAGACGTGGGCTACGAGCAGTACTTC CTSSQDVGYEQYF
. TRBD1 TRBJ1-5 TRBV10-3 TGTGCCATCAGTGATGGTCAGGGGGAGCAGCCCCAGCATTTT CAISDGQGEQPQHF
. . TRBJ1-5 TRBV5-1 TGCGCCAGCAGCCCCGCCGGGGACCCCAATCAGCCCCAGCATTTT CASSPAGDPNQPQHF
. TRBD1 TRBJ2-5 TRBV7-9 TGTGCCAGCACCACAGGGGTATTGGGGACCCAGTACTTC CASTTGVLGTQYF
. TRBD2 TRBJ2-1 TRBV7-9 TGTGCCAGCAGCTTTAGTGGGTTTCCTAGCGGGGGCCAGTTCTTC CASSFSGFPSGGQFF
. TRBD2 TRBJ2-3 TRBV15 TGTGCCACCAGTCCAACTAGCGGGGTGGCAGATACGCAGTATTTT CATSPTSGVADTQYF
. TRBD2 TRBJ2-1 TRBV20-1 TGCAGTGCTAGAGACGTGGGACTAGCGGGGGGGTGGTACAATGAGCAGTTCTTC CSARDVGLAGGWYNEQFF
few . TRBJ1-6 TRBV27 TGTGCCAGCAGGGGCAGGGGCTTTGGTAATTCACCCCTCCACTTT CASRGRGFGNSPLHF
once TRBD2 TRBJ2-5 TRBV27 TGTGCCAGCAGTTTAGTGGGGGGGACCCCCCAAGAGACCCAGTACTTC CASSLVGGTPQETQYF
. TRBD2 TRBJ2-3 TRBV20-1 TGCAGTGCTTCAAAACCGACTAGCGGCACAGATACGCAGTATTTT CSASKPTSGTDTQYF
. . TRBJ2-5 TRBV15 TGTGCCACCAGCAGAGATACAGCAGCTCAGGAGACCCAGTACTTC CATSRDTAAQETQYF
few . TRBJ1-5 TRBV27 TGTGCCAGCAGTTTATCGATGGGCAATCAGCCCCAGCATTTT CASSLSMGNQPQHF
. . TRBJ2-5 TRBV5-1 TGCGCCAGCAGCGTTTCCCAGCCGGAGACCCAGTACTTC CASSVSQPETQYF
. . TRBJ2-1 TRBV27 TGTGCCAGCAGCCGGGGGAAAACAGGGTCAGGGTACACTGAGCAGTTCTTC CASSRGKTGSGYTEQFF
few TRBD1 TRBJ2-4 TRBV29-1 TGCAGCGTTCCGGGACAGGGAATCCAAAACATTCAGTACTTC CSVPGQGIQNIQYF
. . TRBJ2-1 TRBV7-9 TGTGCCAGCAGCTTATTTCCAGGGTTTACCGAAAATGAGCAGTTCTTC CASSLFPGFTENEQFF